Below are 20 T cell receptor beta chains sequenced from a single sample in a study of OX40 agonist ivuxolimab in advanced cancers. Clones were read by immunoSEQ multiplex PCR, and TCRdb kept only the in-frame ones, dropping some. The sample contains roughly 54,000 clones, approximately 85% of which appear only once. The sequences come from CD4+ or CD8+ T cells sorted from blood, collected in a trial of the OX40 agonist ivuxolimab. Source of these receptors: an adult with an advanced solid tumor such as melanoma, head and neck, liver or kidney cancer.

The chain recombines TRBV6-5 with TRBJ1-2; the D gene is possibly TRBD1 (6 bases). The CDR3 contains 12 residues. Germline CDR1 reads MNHEY; CDR2 reads SVGAGI. V was clipped by 7 bases and J by 4 bases, with 10 bases between them. CDR3 sequence: CASTKGGYGYTF. The CDR3 DNA sequence: TGTGCCAGCACCAAAGGGGGCTATGGCTACACCTTC.

This clone was found a few times. Other DNA sequences in the same sample also yield this CDR3. The rearrangement links TRBV19 to TRBJ2-3, with TRBD2 as a possible D gene (5 bases). Per germline, CDR1 LNHDA and CDR2 SQIVND (reference sequence). The CDR3 sequence is 16 residues long. V was shortened by 6 bases and J by 1 base, with 17 bases between the two germline ends. The CDR3 sequence is CASSLRLKRGTDTQYF. The CDR3 DNA is TGTGCCAGTAGCCTACGACTAAAACGGGGCACAGATACGCAGTATTTT.

This clone turned up a few times. The chain carries TRBV7-9 and TRBJ2-6; 7 bases fit TRBD2. The V gene's germline CDR1 is SEHNR and CDR2 FQNEAQ (reference sequence). V lost 0 bases to trimming and J lost 4 bases; unmatched junction nucleotides: 3. The CDR3 is 16 amino acids. In DNA, the CDR3 is TGTGCCAGCAGCTTAGCGGGAGGGCCCGGGGCCAACGTCCTGACTTTC. Translation: CASSLAGGPGANVLTF. Together with reference TRBV7-9 and TRBJ2-6, the CDR3 gives the full variable domain: DTGVSQNPRHKITKRGQNVTFRCDPISEHNRLYWYRQTLGQGPEFLTYFQNEAQLEKSRLLSDRFSAERPKGSFSTLEIQRTEQGDSAMYLCASSLAGGPGANVLTFGAGSRLTVL.

This clone was seen only once. The rearrangement joins TRBV18 to TRBJ1-2; D may be TRBD1 (6 bases). The ends were cut back, 2 bases at V and 8 bases at J, with 18 bases in the middle. CDR1 is KGHSH, CDR2 LQKENI, per germline. This CDR3 contains 15 residues. CDR3 protein: CASSPSPRGFEGYTF. CDR3 DNA: TGTGCCAGCTCACCAAGCCCCAGGGGATTCGAGGGCTACACCTTC.

The chain employs TRBV7-2 and TRBJ2-5; perhaps TRBD1 as D (6 bases). V lost 5 bases, J lost 1 base, and 8 bases lay in between. CDR3 size: 13 residues. In germline, CDR1 is SGHTA, CDR2 FQGNSA. The CDR3 nucleotides read TGTGCCAGCAGCAAGGACAGCCAAGAGACCCAGTACTTC. This sequence encodes CASSKDSQETQYF.

The CDR3 spells CASRKEEGTDTQYF. As DNA, the CDR3 is TGTGCCAGCAGAAAGGAGGAAGGCACAGATACGCAGTATTTT. The rearrangement links TRBV25-1 to TRBJ2-3; a possible D gene is TRBD2 (5 bases). Trimming pared 6 bases from V and 1 base from J, leaving 11 bases between. This CDR3 has 14 amino acids. The germline V gene has CDR1 MGHDK and CDR2 SYGVNS.

The chain links TRBV30 to TRBJ1-1; perhaps TRBD1 as D (5 bases). Germline CDR1 and CDR2: GTSNPN and SVGIG (reference sequence). The V and J ends lost 4 bases and 0 bases respectively, with 9 bases between them. The CDR3 is made up of 13 amino acids. The DNA of the CDR3 is TGTGCCTGGAACGCGGACATGAACACTGAAGCTTTCTTT. As protein: CAWNADMNTEAFF.

This clone was counted a few times. The rearrangement links TRBV12-1 to TRBJ2-1; TRBD2, as called in the table, went unchecked against the DNA. TRBV12-1 counts as a pseudogene. This CDR3 comprises 17 residues. DNA of the CDR3: TGTGCCAGCAGCTTTGATGGAGGACCTTGCTCCTACAATGAGCAGTTCTTC. The encoded protein is CASSFDGGPCSYNEQFF.

V is TRBV4-1 and J is TRBJ1-2; 8 positions agree with TRBD1. The CDR3 sequence is 19 residues long. Germline trimming cut 0 bases from V and 2 bases from J; bases unmatched to any gene: 14. Germline V gives CDR1 MGHRA, CDR2 YSYEKL. The CDR3 DNA sequence: TGCGCCAGCAGCCAAGAGGCCCGGGGACAGGCGAAATTCAACTATGGCTACACCTTC. Protein sequence: CASSQEARGQAKFNYGYTF.

The V gene is TRBV9, the J gene TRBJ1-6; D is undetermined. This CDR3 has 14 residues. The germline V and J ends were trimmed by 3 bases and 8 bases, with 12 bases remaining between them. Germline-derived CDR1 and CDR2 are SGDLS and YYNGEE. The CDR3 here is CASSAGYGDSPLHF. The CDR3 coding sequence is TGTGCCAGCAGCGCAGGATATGGGGATTCACCCCTCCACTTT.

This clone has a handful of counts. The genes are TRBV19 and TRBJ1-2; weak D call: TRBD1 (6 bases). This CDR3 has 13 residues. V was pared by 5 bases and J by 7 bases, with 14 bases between. Germline V gene data show CDR1 as LNHDA and CDR2 as SQIVND (reference sequence). CDR3 sequence: CASSERGSFGYTF. The CDR3 coding sequence is TGTGCCAGTAGTGAGAGGGGGAGTTTTGGCTACACCTTC.

V and J are TRBV28 and TRBJ1-5; no clear D gene. The CDR3 consists of 16 residues. Trimming stripped 7 bases from V and 2 bases from J, with 18 bases between. The germline gives CDR1 MDHEN, CDR2 SYDVKM. The CDR3 here is CASTNQHGGGNQPQHF. For the CDR3, the DNA is TGTGCCAGCACCAACCAACACGGTGGAGGCAATCAGCCCCAGCATTTT.

This chain links TRBV28 with TRBJ2-3, with TRBD2 identical over 7 bases. This CDR3 comprises 18 residues. The trim removed 2 bases at V and 1 base at J, leaving 12 bases unmatched. Germline V gene sequence: CDR1 MDHEN, CDR2 SYDVKM. The CDR3: CASSLRLRGSPGTDTQYF. The DNA of the CDR3 is TGTGCCAGCAGTTTACGGTTGCGCGGGAGCCCCGGCACAGATACGCAGTATTTT.

The rearrangement joins TRBV6-5 to TRBJ1-2; D is possibly TRBD1 (6 bases). V was trimmed by 4 bases and J by 6 bases, leaving 9 bases between them. The length of the CDR3 is 12 residues. CDR1 is MNHEY, CDR2 SVGAGI, per germline. This chain's CDR3 is CASSLQGNGYTF. The CDR3 nucleotides are TGTGCCAGCAGTTTGCAGGGGAATGGCTACACCTTC.

CDR3 coding DNA: TGTGCCAGCAGCCCGGGGACAGGGCTGGAGACCCAGTACTTC. Its protein is CASSPGTGLETQYF. This chain connects TRBV11-2 to TRBJ2-5, with 9 bases aligning to TRBD1. With 5 bases clipped from V and 5 bases from J, the junction kept 6 bases outside the gene matches. Germline values: CDR1 SGHAT, CDR2 FQNNGV. The CDR3 contains 14 residues.

The chain couples TRBV28 to TRBJ2-3, with 8 bases that match TRBD1. The germline CDR1 and CDR2 sequences are MDHEN and SYDVKM. The junction had 9 bases not matched to a gene; V was cut back by 10 bases and J by 6 bases. CDR3 length: 13 residues. The CDR3 DNA follows: TGTGCCACCTACCACAGGGGGACGGATACGCAGTATTTT. It translates to CATYHRGTDTQYF.

In this sample, this clone turned up once. The chain employs TRBV5-6 and TRBJ1-1; D uncertain. CDR3 length equals 13 residues. CDR1 is SGHDT and CDR2 is YYEEEE in the germline V gene. V was pared by 4 bases and J by 0 bases, with 7 bases between. CDR3: CASSITVNTEAFF. The CDR3 DNA reads TGTGCCAGCAGCATCACAGTGAACACTGAAGCTTTCTTT.

This sequence joins TRBV18 and TRBJ1-5; TRBD1 matches 9 bases. Germline V gene sequence: CDR1 KGHSH, CDR2 LQKENI. This CDR3 has 15 amino acids. With V trimmed by 5 bases and J by 5 bases, 7 bases remained unmatched. CDR3 region: CASSKDRGQDQPQHF. Here the CDR3 DNA reads TGTGCCAGCTCAAAGGACAGGGGTCAGGATCAGCCCCAGCATTTT.

This chain uses TRBV15 with TRBJ2-3; D remains unclear. The CDR3 consists of 14 residues. Trimming cost V 3 bases and J 5 bases, with 12 bases left between them. Germline-derived CDR1 and CDR2 are LNHNV and YYDKDF (reference sequence). The CDR3 sequence: CATSSPQKGDTQYF. CDR3 sequence (DNA): TGTGCCACCAGCAGCCCTCAAAAAGGAGATACGCAGTATTTT.

The chain links TRBV6-6 to TRBJ2-3; D is unclear. Germline V CDR1 and CDR2: MNHNY, SVGAGI (reference sequence). The CDR3 is made up of 14 amino acids. Trimming pared 0 bases from V and 2 bases from J, leaving 6 bases between. The CDR3 spells CASSYSENTDTQYF. In DNA form, the CDR3 reads TGTGCCAGCAGTTACTCTGAGAACACAGATACGCAGTATTTT.